These 2 T cell receptor beta chains came from one sample sequenced in a study of T cell repertoires in cytomegalovirus infection. TCRdb ran MiXCR on the reads and lists one entry per CDR3 protein. Of about 140,000 distinct CDR3 sequences in the sample, roughly 6.5% are singletons; the top ten hold approximately 18%. The specimen was PBMCs. These receptors were obtained from a human donor in good health (CMV status not recorded). Some clones in this sample may be carry-over from other donors' samples.

The sample holds many counts of this clonotype. The CDR3 DNA follows: TGTGCCAGCAGTTACTCGATCGGGCAGGCCCCGCCGAACACTGAAGCTTTCTTT. It yields the protein CASSYSIGQAPPNTEAFF. This sequence joins TRBV6-2 or TRBV6-3 and TRBJ1-1; D is unclear. Germline assignment: CDR1 MNHEY and CDR2 SVGEGT. The length of the CDR3 is 18 residues. Trimming took 0 bases from V and 1 from J, leaving 18 bases between them.

In this sample, this clonotype turned up a few times. V and J are TRBV29-1 and TRBJ2-1, with 7 bases identical to TRBD1. Germline lookup yields CDR1 SQVTM and CDR2 ANQGSEA. V lost 7 bases, J lost 3 bases, and 6 bases stayed unmatched. The CDR3 has 13 amino acids. The DNA for the CDR3 is TGCAGCGAACGGACAGGACTCTACAATGAGCAGTTCTTC. Protein product: CSERTGLYNEQFF.